A selection of T cell receptor beta chains follows, all from one sample in a study of graft-versus-host responses after intestinal transplantation. No cognate antigen is known for these TCRs. Using immunoSEQ multiplex PCR, the repertoire was profiled, and TCRdb retains in-frame clones only, with some absent. The sample shows about 89,000 clones, about nine tenths of them seen only once. The sample in question was unstimulated CD4+ T cells sorted from spleen or lymph node cells, obtained before intestinal transplant. The source of these receptors is a human donor who received an intestinal transplant. CDR3s include the opening cysteine and the closing phenylalanine or tryptophan. D genes are given only for firm matches. Size is omitted from some rows. Given values are once, few, many or a class for expanded clones.

V	J	length	D	size	CDR3	DNA
TRBV6-6	TRBJ2-7	15	TRBD1	-	CASSYSGQVAYEQYF	TGTGCCAGCAGTTACTCCGGACAGGTAGCCTACGAGCAGTACTTC
TRBV5-1	TRBJ2-5	16	TRBD2	once	CASSLGLGGGEETQYF	TGCGCCAGCAGCTTGGGCCTCGGGGGGGGAGAAGAGACCCAGTACTTC
TRBV6-6	TRBJ2-7	15	-	-	CASSASRHQSYEQYF	TGTGCCAGCAGTGCCTCTCGACACCAATCCTACGAGCAGTACTTC
TRBV14	TRBJ2-2	16	-	-	CASSQDRTANTGELFF	TGTGCCAGCAGCCAAGATAGGACAGCGAACACCGGGGAGCTGTTTTTT
TRBV11-3	TRBJ2-7	15	TRBD2	-	CASSTQGLAGYEQYF	TGTGCCAGCAGCACACAAGGACTAGCGGGGTACGAGCAGTACTTC
TRBV15	TRBJ2-3	16	TRBD2	-	CATSREWQGGTDTQYF	TGTGCCACCAGCAGAGAATGGCAGGGAGGGACAGATACGCAGTATTTT
TRBV5-1	TRBJ2-2	14	-	once	CASSLGLDGGELFF	TGCGCCAGCAGCTTGGGACTTGACGGCGGGGAGCTGTTTTTT
TRBV30	TRBJ1-2	16	-	-	CAWSVREVRQGYGYTF	TGTGCCTGGAGTGTACGAGAGGTCAGGCAGGGCTATGGCTACACCTTC
TRBV7-9	TRBJ1-3	15	TRBD1	-	CASRPDRGRGNTIYF	TGTGCCAGCCGTCCCGACAGGGGAAGAGGAAACACCATATATTTT
TRBV7-9	TRBJ2-7	12	-	-	CASSLGQSEQYF	TGTGCCAGCAGCTTAGGGCAATCCGAGCAGTACTTC
TRBV7-2	TRBJ1-3	15	TRBD1	few	CASRFRTGGGNTIYF	TGTGCCAGCAGGTTCCGGACAGGGGGAGGAAACACCATATATTTT
TRBV19	TRBJ1-5	18	TRBD1	-	CASSIGLLRDRGIQPQHF	TGTGCCAGTAGTATAGGTTTATTACGGGACAGGGGGATTCAGCCCCAGCATTTT
TRBV5-4	TRBJ2-7	15	TRBD2	-	CASSLGSGGPYEQYF	TGTGCCAGCAGCTTGGGGAGCGGGGGGCCCTACGAGCAGTACTTC
TRBV5-1	TRBJ2-6	17	-	-	CASSFGGSLSGANVLTF	TGCGCCAGCAGCTTTGGGGGGTCGCTCTCTGGGGCCAACGTCCTGACTTTC
TRBV6-5	TRBJ1-5	12	TRBD1	-	CASSTGGQPQHF	TGTGCCAGCAGTACAGGGGGACAGCCCCAGCATTTT
TRBV4-1	TRBJ1-1	18	-	-	CASSLVAGGQFRNTEAFF	TGCGCCAGCAGCCTAGTCGCGGGAGGGCAGTTTAGGAACACTGAAGCTTTCTTT
TRBV19	TRBJ2-7	14	-	-	CASSKSGAAYEQYF	TGTGCCAGTAGTAAATCAGGGGCAGCCTACGAGCAGTACTTC
TRBV9	TRBJ1-4	18	TRBD1	-	CASSAQTGTRGTNEKLFF	TGTGCCAGCAGCGCCCAGACAGGGACAAGAGGAACTAATGAAAAACTGTTTTTT
TRBV12-5	TRBJ1-1	13	-	-	CASGLQENTEAFF	TGTGCTAGTGGTTTGCAGGAGAACACTGAAGCTTTCTTT
TRBV12-5	TRBJ2-7	15	-	-	CASGSPVRGVYEQYF	TGTGCTAGTGGTTCCCCCGTAAGGGGCGTCTACGAGCAGTACTTC
TRBV28	TRBJ1-2	12	-	once	CASRSRERGYTF	TGTGCCAGCAGGTCCCGGGAGAGGGGCTACACCTTC
TRBV6-4	TRBJ2-3	15	-	once	CASSDSAASTDTQYF	TGTGCCAGCAGTGACTCGGCGGCAAGCACAGATACGCAGTATTTT
TRBV29-1	TRBJ1-3	13	-	-	CSVEDLGRTSQYF	TGCAGCGTTGAAGATCTTGGTCGCACCTCTCAGTATTTT
TRBV6-1	TRBJ1-1	13	TRBD1	few	CASHRGMNTEAFF	TGTGCCAGCCACAGGGGAATGAACACTGAAGCTTTCTTT
TRBV7-8	TRBJ2-3	15	-	few	CASSLTEVLTNTQYF	TGTGCCAGCAGCCTCACGGAGGTCCTCACGAATACGCAGTATTTT
TRBV30	TRBJ2-7	13	-	once	CAWARSPNYEQYF	TGTGCCTGGGCTAGATCCCCCAACTACGAGCAGTACTTC
TRBV21-1	TRBJ2-7	16	-	-	CASSGRRDRTPPEQYF	TGTGCCAGCAGCGGAAGGAGGGACAGAACCCCGCCCGAGCAGTACTTC
TRBV27	TRBJ2-5	16	TRBD2	-	CASSLSPSGGRETQYF	TGTGCCAGCAGTTTATCCCCTAGCGGGGGGAGAGAGACCCAGTACTTC
TRBV7-2	TRBJ2-1	16	TRBD2	-	CASSLEPAGGLNEQFF	TGTGCCAGCAGCTTAGAGCCAGCGGGGGGCCTCAATGAGCAGTTCTTC
TRBV9	TRBJ2-7	15	-	-	CASSVGVLGVYEQYF	TGTGCCAGCAGCGTAGGGGTTCTGGGCGTCTACGAGCAGTACTTC
TRBV10-2	TRBJ1-2	13	TRBD1	few	CASSNDRGHGYTF	TGCGCCAGCAGTAACGACAGGGGGCATGGCTACACCTTC
TRBV7-6	TRBJ1-4	14	-	-	CASSFRSTNEKLFF	TGTGCCAGCAGCTTCCGGTCAACTAATGAAAAACTGTTTTTT
TRBV6-5	TRBJ1-6	16	-	-	CASSSQRGLINSPLHF	TGTGCCAGCAGTTCTCAACGAGGTTTAATTAATTCACCCCTCCACTTT
TRBV2	TRBJ1-6	17	-	-	CASSLLSPSSYNSPLHF	TGTGCCAGCAGCCTCTTGAGCCCTAGCTCCTATAATTCACCCCTCCACTTT
TRBV11-2	TRBJ2-7	14	-	-	CASSLVVGTYEQYF	TGTGCCAGCAGCTTAGTCGTGGGCACCTACGAGCAGTACTTC
TRBV5-1	TRBJ2-5	15	TRBD2	-	CASSSLAGAGETQYF	TGCGCCAGCAGCTCACTAGCGGGGGCAGGAGAGACCCAGTACTTC
TRBV10-3	TRBJ1-1	14	TRBD1	-	CAISTGQGHTEAFF	TGTGCCATCAGTACCGGACAGGGGCACACTGAAGCTTTCTTT
TRBV4-3	TRBJ1-2	15	-	-	CASSQERSLIYGYTF	TGCGCCAGCAGCCAAGAGAGGAGCCTAATCTATGGCTACACCTTC
TRBV7-9	TRBJ2-5	15	TRBD1	-	CASSLAAGGGETQYF	TGTGCCAGCAGCTTAGCAGCAGGGGGCGGGGAGACCCAGTACTTC
TRBV18	TRBJ2-7	14	TRBD1	-	CASSLNRGSYEQYF	TGTGCCAGCTCACTTAACAGGGGATCCTACGAGCAGTACTTC
TRBV6-5	TRBJ1-1	14	TRBD1	-	CASSSTGGYTEAFF	TGTGCCAGCAGTTCCACAGGGGGCTACACTGAAGCTTTCTTT
TRBV5-1	TRBJ1-1	17	TRBD1	-	CASSSASGTGINTEAFF	TGCGCCAGCAGCTCTGCTTCCGGGACAGGGATTAACACTGAAGCTTTCTTT